This entry lists 32 T cell receptor beta chains sequenced from one sample in a study of OX40 agonist ivuxolimab in advanced cancers. Using immunoSEQ multiplex PCR, the repertoire was profiled, and TCRdb retains in-frame clones only, with some absent. The profile shows about 68,000 clones, 70% to 85% of them singletons. The sample here was CD4+ or CD8+ T cells sorted from blood, taken in a trial of the OX40 agonist ivuxolimab. The receptors here all came from an adult with an advanced solid tumor such as melanoma, head and neck, liver or kidney cancer.

Notes on this clone: The sample carries other DNA sequences with the same CDR3. V and J are TRBV27 and TRBJ2-7; 10 nucleotides match TRBD2. This CDR3 has 14 residues. V lost 3 bases to trimming and J lost 5 bases; unmatched junction nucleotides: 4. Germline CDR1 reads MNHEY; CDR2 reads SMNVEV (reference sequence). This CDR3 reads CASSFSSGRNEQYF. As DNA, the CDR3 is TGTGCCAGCAGTTTCTCTAGCGGGAGAAACGAGCAGTACTTC.

V and J are TRBV15 and TRBJ1-1; D possibly corresponds to TRBD1 (5 bases). The germline V gene encodes CDR1 LNHNV and CDR2 YYDKDF (reference sequence). Trimming shortened V by 4 bases and J by 4 bases, and 10 bases separated the two germline ends. The CDR3 length is 13 residues. The chain's CDR3 is CATSIGGGTEAFF. The CDR3 DNA follows: TGTGCCACCAGCATCGGGGGAGGCACTGAAGCTTTCTTT.

V gene TRBV5-6 combines with J gene TRBJ1-6, with D hard to call. The CDR3 contains 15 residues. The germline gives CDR1 SGHDT, CDR2 YYEEEE. V lost 7 bases to trimming and J lost 5 bases, with 16 bases between them. The CDR3 reads CASLDLNLNNSPLHF. CDR3 coding DNA: TGTGCCAGCTTAGACCTGAACCTGAATAATTCACCCCTCCACTTT.

The chain carries TRBV6-5 and TRBJ2-7; D is unresolved. V was trimmed by 2 bases and J by 4 bases, leaving 6 bases between them. Germline V gene sequence: CDR1 MNHEY, CDR2 SVGAGI. CDR3 length: 12 amino acids. The CDR3 DNA is TGTGCCAGCAGTTACACCCGGTACGAGCAGTACTTC. Protein product: CASSYTRYEQYF.

The J gene is TRBJ2-5, the V gene TRBV6-6; D unclear. Germline CDR1 and CDR2: MNHNY and SVGAGI (reference sequence). V lost 5 bases to trimming and J lost 7 bases, with 17 bases between them. This CDR3 has 14 residues. In DNA, the CDR3 is TGTGCCAGCAGTCTAGATCGGACCAGCCCGACCCAGTACTTC. Translation gives CASSLDRTSPTQYF.

V and J are TRBV5-4 and TRBJ1-2; D not resolved. V lost 6 bases, J lost 4 bases, and 13 bases lay in between. Per germline, CDR1 SGHNT and CDR2 YYREEE (reference sequence). CDR3 length: 13 residues. The CDR3 reads CASTAAGSYGYTF. Here the CDR3 DNA reads TGTGCCAGCACCGCGGCAGGCAGCTATGGCTACACCTTC.

This sequence joins TRBV5-6 and TRBJ2-3; TRBD2 matches at 7 bases. The CDR3 sequence is 16 residues long. Germline CDR1 is SGHDT and CDR2 is YYEEEE. With V trimmed by 3 bases and J by 5 bases, 12 bases remained unmatched. The CDR3 DNA reads as TGTGCCAGCAGCTATAGATCGGGAGGAACGGTAGATACGCAGTATTTT. It encodes CASSYRSGGTVDTQYF.

This clone was seen a single time. The rearrangement joins TRBV5-8 to TRBJ2-1, with 13 bases matching TRBD2. The CDR3 has 15 residues. V shed 4 bases, J shed 8 bases, and the junction held 6 bases outside the gene matches. Germline V gene sequence: CDR1 SGHTS, CDR2 YDEGEE. The CDR3 is CASSAGTSGIDEQFF. CDR3 DNA sequence: TGTGCCAGCAGCGCCGGGACTAGCGGGATCGATGAGCAGTTCTTC.

The rearrangement links TRBV2 to TRBJ2-1, with TRBD2 matching over 7 bases. The V gene end was trimmed by 2 bases and the J gene end by 7 bases; junction bases not matched to a gene: 2. The CDR3 totals 13 residues. Germline V lookup: CDR1 SNHLY, CDR2 FYNNEI. CDR3 nucleotides: TGTGCCAGCAGTGAATGGGAGGGGAATGAGCAGTTCTTC. Amino acids: CASSEWEGNEQFF. Full variable domain (missing parts from reference TRBV2 and TRBJ2-1): EPEVTQTPSHQVTQMGQEVILRCVPISNHLYFYWYRQILGQKVEFLVSFYNNEISEKSEIFDDQFSVERPDGSNFTLKIRSTKLEDSAMYFCASSEWEGNEQFFGPGTRLTVL.

The chain uses TRBV5-4 and TRBJ2-7; D might be TRBD2 (6 bases). CDR1 and CDR2 from the germline V gene are SGHNT and YYREEE (reference sequence). Trimming stripped 6 bases from V and 6 bases from J, with 19 bases between. This CDR3 is built from 14 residues. Here the CDR3 reads CASIKAGPVSEQYF. The CDR3 nucleotides are TGTGCCAGCATTAAGGCGGGGCCGGTCTCCGAGCAGTACTTC.

This sequence joins TRBV12-5 and TRBJ1-1, with 9 bases aligning to TRBD1. CDR3 length: 14 amino acids. Germline CDR1 LGHNT, CDR2 FRNRAP. J gave up 7 bases and V 5 bases, and 8 bases lay outside the gene matches. CDR3 protein: CASGPLTGGLEAFF. The DNA for the CDR3 is TGTGCTAGTGGTCCGCTCACAGGGGGCCTTGAAGCTTTCTTT. The full variable domain, rest sourced from reference TRBV12-5 and TRBJ1-1, is DARVTQTPRHKVTEMGQEVTMRCQPILGHNTVFWYRQTMMQGLELLAYFRNRAPLDDSGMPKDRFSAEMPDATLATLKIQPSEPRDSAVYFCASGPLTGGLEAFFGQGTRLTVV.

The chain combines TRBV6-5 with TRBJ1-2; D not resolved. V lost 7 bases and J 2 bases, leaving 14 bases between the germline ends. CDR3 length: 14 residues. Germline V gives CDR1 MNHEY, CDR2 SVGAGI. The CDR3: CASKSPQRNYGYTF. In DNA, the CDR3 is TGTGCCAGCAAAAGCCCACAGCGGAACTATGGCTACACCTTC.

V is TRBV6-1 and J is TRBJ2-5, with TRBD2 matching over 7 bases. The end of the DNA fits TRBJ2-7 better, so the J call may be wrong. Per germline, CDR1 MNHNS and CDR2 SASEGT. This CDR3 comprises 13 residues. Here the CDR3 DNA reads TGTGCCAGCTACGGGACTACCGACTACGAGCAGTACTTC. Encoded protein: CASYGTTDYEQYF.

The chain has TRBV6-1 and TRBJ2-7; D remains ambiguous. Germline CDR1 is MNHNS and CDR2 is SASEGT. V shed 5 bases and J shed 1 base, with 3 bases lying between them. CDR3 size: 11 residues. The CDR3 bases are TGTGCCAGCAGTACATCCTACGAGCAGTACTTC. It yields the protein CASSTSYEQYF.

The genes are TRBV10-3 and TRBJ2-2; D uncertain. The germline V gene has CDR1 ENHRY and CDR2 SYGVKD. Deletions cut 3 bases from V and 5 bases from J, with 13 bases between. The CDR3 has 15 amino acids. The CDR3 spells CAISEAAVLTGELFF. The CDR3 DNA reads as TGTGCCATCAGTGAAGCTGCGGTATTGACCGGGGAGCTGTTTTTT.

The J gene is TRBJ2-5, the V gene TRBV28, with TRBD1 identical over 12 bases. CDR1 and CDR2 (germline): MDHEN, SYDVKM. The CDR3 covers 16 residues. V lost 5 bases to trimming and J lost 5 bases; unmatched junction nucleotides: 9. The chain's CDR3 is CASSPGTGGAWETQYF. CDR3 in DNA: TGTGCCAGCAGTCCCGGGACAGGGGGCGCCTGGGAGACCCAGTACTTC.

The sample holds a few counts of this clone. The V call is TRBV19, the J call TRBJ1-5; D is uncertain. CDR1 LNHDA and CDR2 SQIVND come from the germline V gene (reference sequence). The ends were cut back, 3 bases at V and 0 bases at J, with 9 bases in the middle. The CDR3 sequence is 15 residues long. CDR3 in DNA: TGTGCCAGTAGTATGCAGTCACATAGCAATCAGCCCCAGCATTTT. This codes for CASSMQSHSNQPQHF.

This clone was recorded once. The chain employs TRBV19 and TRBJ1-5; weak D call: TRBD1 (5 bases). The V and J ends lost 5 bases and 3 bases respectively, with 8 bases between them. Germline V gene lookup returns CDR1 LNHDA and CDR2 SQIVND (reference sequence). The CDR3 is 13 residues long. Here the CDR3 reads CASSWGTNQPQHF. As DNA, the CDR3 is TGTGCCAGTAGTTGGGGGACCAATCAGCCCCAGCATTTT.

J is TRBJ1-1 and V is TRBV12-2. TRBV12-2 is reported as a pseudogene. CDR3 length: 13 residues. This chain's CDR3 is CASRLPPDTEAFF. In DNA form, the CDR3 reads TGTGCAAGTCGCTTACCCCCCGACACTGAAGCTTTCTTT.

The rearrangement links TRBV10-3 to TRBJ1-2, with D tentatively TRBD1 (6 bases). The CDR3 loop spans 16 amino acids. Germline lookup yields CDR1 ENHRY and CDR2 SYGVKD. The V end was cut by 4 bases, the J end by 7 bases, with 22 bases between. The CDR3 sequence is CAISAPPGHGSPGYTF. Written as DNA, the CDR3 is TGTGCCATCAGTGCCCCCCCGGGACACGGAAGTCCTGGCTACACCTTC.

This clone has just one count. The chain combines TRBV2 with TRBJ1-5; D not resolved. Trimming removed 4 bases at V and 2 bases at J, with 3 bases between. The CDR3 has 12 amino acids. Germline loops: CDR1 SNHLY, CDR2 FYNNEI. The CDR3 sequence is CASSVGNQPQHF. The CDR3 bases are TGTGCCAGCAGTGTGGGCAATCAGCCCCAGCATTTT.

This clone was seen many times. The CDR3 sequence: CATSRVGAGFTGNTIYF. The DNA of the CDR3 is TGTGCCACCAGCAGAGTAGGCGCAGGATTCACTGGAAACACCATATATTTT. V usage is TRBV15 and J usage is TRBJ1-3, with D unresolved. The germline V and J ends were trimmed by 1 base and 2 bases, with 15 bases remaining between them. Germline lookup yields CDR1 LNHNV and CDR2 YYDKDF (reference sequence). This CDR3 region has 17 residues.

The rearrangement links TRBV18 to TRBJ2-5; the D is unclear. From germline, CDR1 is KGHSH and CDR2 LQKENI. The CDR3 is 15 amino acids. Trimming removed 2 bases from V and 5 bases from J, with 15 bases in between. Written as DNA, the CDR3 is TGTGCCAGCTCACCAACACCCCTTATTATGGAGACCCAGTACTTC. This sequence encodes CASSPTPLIMETQYF. Based on the CDR3 plus reference TRBV18 and TRBJ2-5, the full variable domain is NAGVMQNPRHLVRRRGQEARLRCSPMKGHSHVYWYRQLPEEGLKFMVYLQKENIIDESGMPKERFSAEFPKEGPSILRIQQVVRGDSAAYFCASSPTPLIMETQYFGPGTRLLVL.

This chain connects TRBV11-2 to TRBJ2-5; 11 bases agree with TRBD1. The germline V gene has CDR1 SGHAT and CDR2 FQNNGV. The CDR3 has 16 residues. V lost 3 bases and J lost 7; bases outside the gene matches: 10. The CDR3, as DNA: TGTGCCAGCAGCTTGTCGGACAGGGGGCCACTATGGACCCAGTACTTC. The encoded protein is CASSLSDRGPLWTQYF.

V is TRBV7-9 and J is TRBJ2-1; D unresolved. Trimming cost V 1 base and J 2 bases, with 9 bases left between them. Germline V lookup: CDR1 SEHNR, CDR2 FQNEAQ (reference sequence). This CDR3 comprises 15 residues. The CDR3 is CASSLGYLAYNEQFF. The CDR3 DNA reads as TGTGCCAGCAGCTTAGGCTACCTGGCCTACAATGAGCAGTTCTTC.

The genes are TRBV27 and TRBJ1-5; no clear D gene. Germline V gives CDR1 MNHEY, CDR2 SMNVEV (reference sequence). Trimming stripped 0 bases from V and 4 bases from J, with 7 bases between. CDR3 length equals 14 residues. CDR3 loop: CASSLSLENQPQHF. The CDR3, as DNA: TGTGCCAGCAGTTTATCGCTAGAGAATCAGCCCCAGCATTTT.

The chain recombines TRBV21-1 with TRBJ1-2; the D call of TRBD1 is as the table states it, not checked on the DNA. TRBV21-1 represents a pseudogene. The length of the CDR3 is 16 residues. Here the CDR3 reads CASSKVKGGDFYGYTF. The CDR3 nucleotides read TGTGCCAGCAGCAAAGTAAAAGGGGGCGACTTCTATGGCTACACCTTC.

The genes are TRBV7-6 and TRBJ2-7, with 9 positions matching TRBD1. V dropped 2 bases and J dropped 6; count of bases not matched to a gene: 5. The CDR3 contains 14 residues. The germline V gene encodes CDR1 SGHVS and CDR2 FNYEAQ. The CDR3 bases are TGTGCCAGCAGCTTATTGGGACAGGGTGGCGAGCAGTACTTC. Protein product: CASSLLGQGGEQYF.

The rearrangement links TRBV10-1 to TRBJ1-1; TRBD1 matches 8 bases. The CDR3 length is 18 residues. From germline, CDR1 is WNHNN and CDR2 SYGVQD (reference sequence). V trimming: 2 bases; J trimming: 0 bases; junction bases outside the gene matches: 11. The CDR3 region has the DNA TGCGCCAGCAGTGAGAGTGTGGGACAGGCAGAATTGAACACTGAAGCTTTCTTT. It codes for CASSESVGQAELNTEAFF.

This clone came up once. The V and J genes are TRBV7-9 and TRBJ1-3, with D perhaps matching TRBD1 (5 bases). Germline-derived CDR1 and CDR2 are SEHNR and FQNEAQ (reference sequence). The CDR3 length is 16 residues. V was trimmed by 5 bases and J by 0 bases, leaving 14 bases between them. The CDR3 DNA follows: TGTGCCAGCAGCACGACAGTTCTGGGCTCTGGAAACACCATATATTTT. Translation: CASSTTVLGSGNTIYF. Together with reference TRBV7-9 and TRBJ1-3, the CDR3 gives the full variable domain: DTGVSQNPRHKITKRGQNVTFRCDPISEHNRLYWYRQTLGQGPEFLTYFQNEAQLEKSRLLSDRFSAERPKGSFSTLEIQRTEQGDSAMYLCASSTTVLGSGNTIYFGEGSWLTVV.

In DNA form, the CDR3 reads TGTGCCAGCAGTACAGGGGCAGTCACAACTAATGAAAAACTGTTTTTT. Protein product: CASSTGAVTTNEKLFF. The chain recombines TRBV9 with TRBJ1-4, with 7 bases lining up with TRBD1. V gave up 5 bases and J gave up 0 bases; unmatched junction bases: 7. In germline, CDR1 is SGDLS, CDR2 YYNGEE. This CDR3 has 16 amino acids.

The J gene is TRBJ1-6, the V gene TRBV7-2; the D is unclear. Germline V lookup: CDR1 SGHTA, CDR2 FQGNSA. V was clipped by 4 bases and J by 8 bases, with 15 bases between them. The CDR3 extends over 15 amino acids. This chain's CDR3 is CASSSTRSLDSPLHF. The DNA of the CDR3 is TGTGCCAGCAGCTCCACCAGGTCCTTGGATTCACCCCTCCACTTT.